The present T cell receptor beta chain was sequenced within a study of T cells in Graves' hyperthyroidism and ophthalmopathy. The V gene lost 3 bases and the J gene lost 0 bases, with 14 bases spanning the gap. Germline V CDR1 and CDR2: SGHDN, FVKESK. The CDR3 covers 16 residues. The CDR3 regions of TCR beta were amplified from RNA transcripts. In the first-round RT-PCR of the TCR CDR3, the HTBI primer set was used. MiXCR was run by TCRdb on the multiplex PCR reads, yielding one entry per CDR3 protein. The data hold 550,000 to 850,000 distinct CDR3 sequences, with roughly a sixth observed a single time.

The TCR comes from a woman aged 45-59 years with Graves' hyperthyroidism that later progressed to Graves' ophthalmopathy. This chain links TRBV14 with TRBJ1-1; maybe TRBD1 (5 bases). Sequencing input: blood. The CDR3 region is CASSHRMRGLNTEAFF. The CDR3 DNA follows: TGTGCCAGCAGCCATAGAATGAGGGGCCTGAACACTGAAGCTTTCTTT. Full variable domain (outside the CDR3, taken from reference TRBV14 and TRBJ1-1): EAGVTQFPSHSVIEKGQTVTLRCDPISGHDNLYWYRRVMGKEIKFLLHFVKESKQDESGMPNNRFLAERTGGTYSTLKVQPAELEDSGVYFCASSHRMRGLNTEAFFGQGTRLTVV.